The 20 T cell receptor beta chains presented below share a single source sample, sequenced in a study of T cell responses to AZD1222 COVID-19 vaccine. Only in-frame clones appear in the TCRdb table, and some are missing; sequencing was by immunoSEQ multiplex PCR. The data show roughly 180,000 clones, 80% to 95% seen once. The material sequenced was peripheral blood, taken 28 days after the second AZD1222 dose. The receptors here all came from an adult who received the AZD1222 COVID-19 vaccine.

The V and J genes are TRBV24-1 and TRBJ1-5; TRBD1 matches at 9 bases. The CDR3 runs to 15 residues. V trimming: 3 bases; J trimming: 7 bases; junction bases outside the gene matches: 6. From germline, CDR1 is KGHDR and CDR2 SFDVKD. The CDR3 DNA reads TGTGCCACCAGTGATCCCGGACAGGGGAGGCAGCCCCAGCATTTT. Its translation is CATSDPGQGRQPQHF.

The chain employs TRBV28 and TRBJ1-4; 10 positions agree with TRBD1. CDR1 MDHEN and CDR2 SYDVKM come from the germline V gene. The V gene end was trimmed by 8 bases and the J gene end by 0 bases; junction bases not matched to a gene: 12. This CDR3 has 18 amino acids. The CDR3 region has the DNA TGTGCCAGCGTTACGGACAGGGGGGGAGTTGCAACTAATGAAAAACTGTTTTTT. It yields the protein CASVTDRGGVATNEKLFF.

The chain uses TRBV11-2 and TRBJ2-7, with TRBD2 matching over 10 bases. Germline V gives CDR1 SGHAT, CDR2 FQNNGV. J lost 3 bases, V lost 6 bases, and 8 bases had no gene match. The CDR3 loop spans 15 amino acids. CDR3 in amino acids: CASSSSGGPFYEQYF. For the CDR3, the DNA is TGTGCCAGCAGTTCTAGCGGGGGACCGTTCTACGAGCAGTACTTC.

The rearrangement uses TRBV5-4 and TRBJ1-3; D gene uncertain. V lost 3 bases and J 0 bases, leaving 10 bases between the germline ends. The CDR3 sequence is 15 residues long. Germline loops: CDR1 SGHNT, CDR2 YYREEE (reference sequence). In DNA form, the CDR3 reads TGTGCCAGCAGCTCGGGAAGGAACTCTGGAAACACCATATATTTT. Translation gives CASSSGRNSGNTIYF.

This clone was found once. This sequence joins TRBV5-1 and TRBJ2-7; D is ambiguous. The CDR3 is 13 amino acids. V lost 5 bases and J lost 3, with 12 bases in between. Germline V gives CDR1 SGHRS, CDR2 YFSETQ. The chain's CDR3 is CASRSGQNYEQYF. CDR3 coding DNA: TGCGCCAGCAGGTCTGGGCAGAACTACGAGCAGTACTTC.

This chain uses TRBV18 with TRBJ2-3, with D unclear. Germline CDR1 KGHSH, CDR2 LQKENI. CDR3 length equals 13 residues. V lost 2 bases and J lost 14, with 17 bases in between. DNA of the CDR3: TGTGCCAGCTCACCAGTGCCGGAGCCCAATCCGTATTTT. It translates to CASSPVPEPNPYF.

The chain employs TRBV5-1 and TRBJ1-3; no clear D gene. V shed 0 bases and J shed 0 bases, with 7 bases lying between them. The CDR3 loop spans 15 amino acids. The germline CDR1 and CDR2 sequences are SGHRS and YFSETQ. The CDR3 bases are TGCGCCAGCAGCTTGGATCGGGTCTCTGGAAACACCATATATTTT. Protein sequence: CASSLDRVSGNTIYF.

This chain links TRBV7-9 with TRBJ1-1; 7 bases line up with TRBD1. Looked up from germline, CDR1 is SEHNR and CDR2 is FQNEAQ (reference sequence). J was trimmed by 10 bases and V by 6 bases; bases with no gene match: 8. There are 12 residues in the CDR3. CDR3 sequence reads: CASSLDREGAFF. In DNA form, the CDR3 reads TGTGCCAGCAGTCTCGACAGGGAGGGAGCTTTCTTT.

The chain joins TRBV30 to TRBJ2-2, with a tentative D call TRBD1 (5 bases). This CDR3 has 15 residues. The V end lost 4 bases, the J end lost 6 bases, and 18 bases lay between the germline ends. Germline V gene lookup returns CDR1 GTSNPN and CDR2 SVGIG (reference sequence). The CDR3 protein is CAWNLGVLVAGELFF. The CDR3 DNA sequence: TGTGCCTGGAATTTAGGGGTATTAGTGGCCGGGGAGCTGTTTTTT.

The chain couples TRBV7-2 to TRBJ1-5; tentative D call: TRBD1 (6 bases). The germline V gene has CDR1 SGHTA and CDR2 FQGNSA. This CDR3 is 13 amino acids long. The V and J ends lost 5 bases and 7 bases respectively, with 12 bases between them. The CDR3 reads CASSLQGEQPQHF. CDR3 nucleotides: TGTGCCAGCAGCCTACAGGGCGAACAGCCCCAGCATTTT. Filled out from reference TRBV7-2 and TRBJ1-5, the complete variable domain reads GAGVSQSPSNKVTEKGKDVELRCDPISGHTALYWYRQSLGQGLEFLIYFQGNSAPDKSGLPSDRFSAERTGGSVSTLTIQRTQQEDSAVYLCASSLQGEQPQHFGDGTRLSIL.

The chain carries TRBV6-5 and TRBJ1-5; a possible D gene is TRBD1 (6 bases). The CDR3 runs 15 residues. CDR1 and CDR2 (germline): MNHEY, SVGAGI. The germline V and J ends were trimmed by 2 bases and 5 bases, with 13 bases remaining between them. The CDR3 sequence: CASSYDGQNYQPQHF. The CDR3 nucleotides read TGTGCCAGCAGTTACGACGGACAGAACTATCAGCCCCAGCATTTT.

This clone was found once. This chain links TRBV4-1 with TRBJ1-2; weak D call: TRBD1 (6 bases). The CDR3 consists of 17 residues. The germline V gene encodes CDR1 MGHRA and CDR2 YSYEKL. V was trimmed by 3 bases and J by 1 base, leaving 18 bases between them. The DNA for the CDR3 is TGCGCCAGCAGCCACCTTATCAACAGGGATGGTAACTATGGCTACACCTTC. Its protein product is CASSHLINRDGNYGYTF.

This chain uses TRBV7-8 with TRBJ2-7; D call uncertain. CDR3 length: 14 residues. Germline V lookup: CDR1 SGHVS, CDR2 FQNEAQ. V was shortened by 5 bases and J by 0 bases, with 11 bases between the two germline ends. This CDR3 reads CASSPGRSSYEQYF. CDR3 sequence (DNA): TGTGCCAGCAGCCCCGGCCGCAGCTCCTACGAGCAGTACTTC.

The J gene is TRBJ2-7, the V gene TRBV7-3; 10 bases line up with TRBD2. J lost 5 bases, V lost 5 bases, and 6 bases had no gene match. This CDR3 has 14 residues. The V gene's germline CDR1 is SGHTA and CDR2 FQGTGA. The CDR3 sequence is CASSPGLATDEQYF. DNA of the CDR3: TGTGCCAGCAGCCCGGGACTAGCGACCGACGAGCAGTACTTC.

The chain uses TRBV28 and TRBJ1-4; unclear D gene. Deletions cut 6 bases from V and 0 bases from J, with 5 bases between. This CDR3 is built from 13 residues. Germline lookup yields CDR1 MDHEN and CDR2 SYDVKM. CDR3 in DNA: TGTGCCAGCAGCCTCACAACTAATGAAAAACTGTTTTTT. This sequence encodes CASSLTTNEKLFF.

V is TRBV7-8 and J is TRBJ1-1; possible D gene TRBD1, 6 bases. The CDR3 is 15 amino acids. Deletions cut 5 bases from V and 0 bases from J, with 13 bases between. The germline gives CDR1 SGHVS, CDR2 FQNEAQ. CDR3 nucleotides: TGTGCCAGCAGCGCCCAACAGGGTATGAACACTGAAGCTTTCTTT. Translation gives CASSAQQGMNTEAFF.

The rearrangement uses TRBV11-2 and TRBJ1-4, with D perhaps matching TRBD1 (6 bases). V lost 7 bases and J 7 bases, leaving 19 bases between the germline ends. This CDR3 has 15 residues. CDR1 is SGHAT and CDR2 is FQNNGV in the germline V gene. The CDR3 loop reads CASTPRGGAGEKLFF. CDR3 bases: TGTGCCAGCACCCCGCGGGGGGGCGCGGGTGAAAAACTGTTTTTT.

The chain carries TRBV5-4 and TRBJ1-2, with 8 nucleotides matching TRBD1. This CDR3 has 14 amino acids. V lost 2 bases, J lost 4 bases, and 4 bases stayed unmatched. From germline, CDR1 is SGHNT and CDR2 YYREEE (reference sequence). CDR3 region: CASSFRGRTYGYTF. The CDR3 DNA reads as TGTGCCAGCAGCTTCAGGGGGCGGACCTATGGCTACACCTTC.

This clone was seen a handful of times. V is TRBV15 and J is TRBJ2-1; 9 bases are shared with TRBD1. Germline lookup yields CDR1 LNHNV and CDR2 YYDKDF (reference sequence). V shed 5 bases, J shed 3 bases, and the junction held 5 bases outside the gene matches. There are 15 residues in the CDR3. The CDR3 nucleotides are TGTGCCACCAGCGGATACAGGGGGCTCTACAATGAGCAGTTCTTC. Amino acid sequence: CATSGYRGLYNEQFF.

The rearrangement links TRBV28 to TRBJ2-1, with TRBD2 matching 7 bases. V shed 5 bases, J shed 4 bases, and the junction held 8 bases outside the gene matches. There are 15 residues in the CDR3. Germline lookup yields CDR1 MDHEN and CDR2 SYDVKM. This CDR3 reads CASSGGEGRYNEQFF. DNA for the CDR3: TGTGCCAGCAGTGGGGGGGAGGGCCGGTACAATGAGCAGTTCTTC.